The rows below give T cell receptor beta chains drawn from one sample of a study of blood T cell repertoires in COVID-19. The data were produced by immunoSEQ multiplex PCR, yet TCRdb's version contains in-frame clones alone and is incomplete. The sample shows about 280,000 clones, 85% of them seen only once. Specimen: PBMCs or T cells enriched from blood (not recorded which). The receptors derive from a woman in her 50s who had recovered from COVID-19. CDR3s include the opening cysteine and the closing phenylalanine or tryptophan.

V,CDR3
TRBV6-5,CAASPRDFSGNTIYF
TRBV10-3,CAISERDRGLYGYTF
TRBV5-8,CASSLGQDQPQHF
TRBV27,CAKHEDRNYGYTF
TRBV2,CASSRDFYGYTF
TRBV9,CASSAPRGAYGYTF
TRBV5-6,CASSLDRVYGYTF
TRBV3-1/TRBV3-2,CASSKRDRAYEQYF
TRBV16,CASSQIGARTEAFF
TRBV5-1,CASSSGGANNEQFF
TRBV4-1,CASSQDSRGYGNTIYF
TRBV18,CASSVSPNRANSPLHF
TRBV13,CASSLGAGGEQYF
TRBV6-2/TRBV6-3,CASSYSAPRTSGRVNEQFF
TRBV20-1,CSASWRASGTDTQYF
TRBV18,CASSPGTFSSYEQYF
TRBV5-1,CASSPGADSGQPQHF
TRBV4-1,CASSQDDAGGYEQYF
TRBV28,CASSAPTGTGVGNTIYF
TRBV18,CASSLWGLSDQPQHF
TRBV5-1,CASSFSGGVIETQYF
TRBV7-3,CASSSNGGQTYEQYF
TRBV9,CASSAKTGGSPLHF
TRBV28,CASWGDRLRNEQFF
TRBV19,CASSMWQDTEAFF
TRBV15,CATSRPLNRDYTTDTQYF
TRBV6-5,CASRGTGAGNQPQHF
TRBV5-8,CASSPGNSPLHF
TRBV10-1,CASSESASGDTQYF
TRBV19,CASSRARQPQHF
TRBV3-1/TRBV3-2,CASSQGQLAGGFWKQYF
TRBV19,CASSTSGYEQYF
TRBV4-1,CASSQDWRTATYEQYF
TRBV29-1,CSVRKGGEKLFF
TRBV19,CASSKQVHSNQPQHF
TRBV5-1,CASSFQGNTEAFF
TRBV28,CASIWTGGGSPLHF
TRBV29-1,CSVEDRATYGYTF
TRBV30,CAWSVRVSGNTIYF
TRBV12-3/TRBV12-4,CASSWVGAYEQYF
TRBV18,CASSPGRETGYTF